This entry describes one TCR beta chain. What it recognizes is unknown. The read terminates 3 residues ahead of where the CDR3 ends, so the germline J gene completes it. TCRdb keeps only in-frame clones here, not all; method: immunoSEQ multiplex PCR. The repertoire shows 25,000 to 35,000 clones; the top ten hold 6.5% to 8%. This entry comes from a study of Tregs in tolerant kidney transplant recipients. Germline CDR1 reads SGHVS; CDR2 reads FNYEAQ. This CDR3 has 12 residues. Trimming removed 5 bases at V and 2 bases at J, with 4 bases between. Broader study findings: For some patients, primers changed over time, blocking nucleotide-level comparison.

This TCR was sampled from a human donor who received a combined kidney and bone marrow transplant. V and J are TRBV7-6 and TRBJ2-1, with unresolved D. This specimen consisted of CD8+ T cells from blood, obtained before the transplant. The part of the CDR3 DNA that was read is TGTGCCAGCAGCCAGGCCTACAATGAG. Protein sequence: CASSQAYNE. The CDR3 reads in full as CASSQAYNEQFF.